These T cell receptor beta chains were read from a single sample in a study of T cell responses to AZD1222 COVID-19 vaccine. The protocol was immunoSEQ multiplex PCR, while the TCRdb copy is restricted to in-frame clones and leaves out a portion. Of 95,000 to 150,000 clones listed, around 94% were seen once; the top ten hold around 1.7%. This material consisted of peripheral blood, taken on day 0 of AZD1222 vaccination. These receptors were obtained from an adult in good health. Each CDR3 is given with its conserved first and last residue. Each record gives: D gene, CDR3 length, clone size, V gene, J gene, CDR3 protein, CDR3 DNA. A D gene is named only where the DNA matches it firmly. Not all rows give a size; the values are once, few, many and, for expanded clones, a class.

NA,13,NA,TRBV11-1,TRBJ1-4,CASSSGVGEKLFF,TGTGCCAGCAGCTCCGGGGTTGGTGAAAAACTGTTTTTT
TRBD1,15,NA,TRBV7-3,TRBJ1-2,CASSYGTGVPYGYTF,TGTGCCAGCAGCTACGGGACAGGGGTCCCCTATGGCTACACCTTC
NA,10,NA,TRBV27,TRBJ1-1,CASSKPKAFF,TGTGCCAGCAGTAAGCCTAAAGCTTTCTTT
NA,15,NA,TRBV7-8,TRBJ1-4,CASSQSWRTDEKLFF,TGTGCCAGCAGCCAATCCTGGCGGACGGATGAAAAACTGTTTTTT
NA,14,NA,TRBV19,TRBJ1-5,CASRPGSINQPQHF,TGTGCCAGTAGGCCCGGGAGTATCAATCAGCCCCAGCATTTT
NA,14,NA,TRBV3-1/TRBV3-2,TRBJ1-1,CASTLQGRNTEAFF,TGTGCCAGCACCCTCCAGGGTCGGAACACTGAAGCTTTCTTT
NA,13,few,TRBV12-3/TRBV12-4,TRBJ1-2,CASSFGGNGGYTF,TGTGCCAGCAGTTTCGGGGGGAACGGTGGCTACACCTTC
TRBD1,16,NA,TRBV6-5,TRBJ2-7,CASSYSRTGMSYEQYF,TGTGCCAGCAGTTACTCCCGGACAGGGATGTCCTACGAGCAGTACTTC
NA,15,NA,TRBV5-1,TRBJ1-5,CASSFGGEGNQPQHF,TGCGCCAGCAGCTTCGGAGGGGAGGGCAATCAGCCCCAGCATTTT
NA,15,NA,TRBV6-1,TRBJ1-5,CASNPQGSGNQPQHF,TGTGCCAGCAACCCTCAAGGATCTGGGAATCAGCCCCAGCATTTT
NA,12,NA,TRBV30,TRBJ1-4,CAWGFGNEKLFF,TGTGCCTGGGGGTTTGGTAATGAAAAACTGTTTTTT
TRBD1,13,NA,TRBV30,TRBJ1-2,CAWSTQGRYGYTF,TGTGCCTGGAGTACACAGGGGAGGTATGGCTACACCTTC
TRBD1,15,NA,TRBV12-5,TRBJ1-5,CASGLGQGANQPQHF,TGTGCTAGTGGTTTGGGACAGGGGGCCAATCAGCCCCAGCATTTT
TRBD1,12,NA,TRBV2,TRBJ1-2,CASTRDSYGYTF,TGTGCCAGCACCCGGGACAGCTATGGCTACACCTTC
NA,13,NA,TRBV30,TRBJ1-5,CAWSVRENQPQHF,TGTGCCTGGAGTGTACGGGAAAATCAGCCCCAGCATTTT
TRBD1,14,NA,TRBV2,TRBJ1-2,CASSYRTGVNGYTF,TGTGCCAGCAGTTATAGGACAGGGGTAAATGGCTACACCTTC
NA,14,NA,TRBV3-1/TRBV3-2,TRBJ1-6,CASSQDPFRSPLHF,TGTGCCAGCAGCCAAGATCCCTTCCGTTCACCCCTCCACTTT
TRBD1,15,NA,TRBV7-9,TRBJ1-6,CASSLGDSSNSGLHF,TGTGCCAGCAGCCTCGGGGACAGCAGTAATTCGGGCCTCCACTTT
TRBD1,15,NA,TRBV7-2,TRBJ2-2,CASSLDRGRTGELFF,TGTGCCAGCAGCCTGGACAGGGGTAGGACCGGGGAGCTGTTTTTT
NA,16,NA,TRBV30,TRBJ1-2,CAWSTQIPGPYDGYTF,TGTGCCTGGAGCACACAAATACCAGGACCGTACGATGGCTACACCTTC
TRBD2,13,NA,TRBV30,TRBJ2-5,CAWRIAGGATQYF,TGTGCCTGGAGGATAGCGGGAGGGGCGACCCAGTACTTC
NA,18,NA,TRBV18,TRBJ1-3,CASSPSGGRSPRGNTIYF,TGTGCCAGCTCACCAAGCGGGGGAAGAAGTCCGAGGGGAAACACCATATATTTT
TRBD1,13,NA,TRBV30,TRBJ1-2,CAWSRTGNYGYTF,TGTGCCTGGAGTAGGACAGGGAACTATGGCTACACCTTC
NA,13,NA,TRBV7-3,TRBJ1-1,CASSRQEGTEAFF,TGTGCCAGCAGCCGACAGGAGGGCACTGAAGCTTTCTTT
TRBD2,13,few,TRBV10-3,TRBJ2-3,CATTRLAGDTQYF,TGTGCCACCACTCGACTAGCGGGAGACACGCAGTATTTT
NA,16,NA,TRBV19,TRBJ1-2,CASSIGPGQGKDGYTF,TGTGCCAGTAGTATAGGTCCGGGGCAGGGTAAGGATGGCTACACCTTC
NA,16,NA,TRBV5-1,TRBJ1-3,CASSLGGSSAGNTIYF,TGCGCCAGCAGCTTGGGGGGCTCATCCGCGGGAAACACCATATATTTT
TRBD1,13,NA,TRBV6-2/TRBV6-3,TRBJ1-2,CASSLGQLYGYTF,TGTGCCAGCAGTTTGGGACAGCTCTATGGCTACACCTTC
NA,15,NA,TRBV4-1,TRBJ1-4,CASSGPTGGNEKLFF,TGCGCCAGCAGCGGACCCACCGGGGGGAATGAAAAACTGTTTTTT
TRBD1,14,NA,TRBV5-4,TRBJ1-2,CASSLGDRDYGYTF,TGTGCCAGCAGCTTGGGGGACAGGGACTATGGCTACACCTTC
NA,15,NA,TRBV5-1,TRBJ1-1,CASSLAVGSLAEAFF,TGCGCCAGCAGCTTGGCTGTGGGCTCACTCGCTGAAGCTTTCTTT
NA,13,NA,TRBV18,TRBJ2-3,CASSPNPRDTQYF,TGTGCCAGCTCACCGAACCCTCGAGATACGCAGTATTTT